This T cell receptor beta chain was recorded in a study of T cells in women clearing cervical HPV infection. The overall study: Controls' single incident HPV16 infection cleared within 12 months without precancer. Study-wide findings and caveats: Combining TCR richness with V gene abundances gave approximately 0.8 AUC.

HPV was found by MY09/MY11 PCR and dot-blot genotyping. On this clone itself: Antigen specificity is unknown.

TCRdb's table, derived via immunoSEQ multiplex PCR, lists solely in-frame clones and lacks some. In total, the table holds 25,000 to 35,000 clones. The specimen was blood buffy coat. This receptor was taken from a woman between 18 and 70 years old with a cervical HPV16 infection that either progressed to CIN3+ or cleared (not recorded which).

The CDR3 sequence: CSARAWPGVGNEQYF. The CDR3 DNA, read in part, is TGCAGTGCTAGAGCGTGGCCAGGGGTGGGGAACGAG. This chain uses TRBV20-1 with TRBJ2-7; a weak D match, TRBD1 (6 bases). The read ends 3 residues before the CDR3 terminus; that terminus is restored from the germline J gene. In germline, CDR1 is DFQATT, CDR2 SNEGSKA (reference sequence). Trimming took 1 base from V and 5 from J, leaving 18 bases between them. This CDR3 has 15 residues.